This T cell receptor beta chain was captured in a study of blood T cell repertoires in COVID-19. About the study: PBMCs, B-cell-depleted T cells, or T cells were the source of the cDNA or gDNA that made up the material.

Under the authors' procedure: Quantification of nucleated cells was approximated via reference gene primer amplification. Sequenced by immunoSEQ multiplex PCR; TCRdb stores in-frame clones only, minus some. D and trimming were read from the DNA, whereas the V and J calls and clone size are those reported in that table. This table has more than 100,000 clones, around 86% appearing once. This clone appeared a single time. The V and J ends lost 2 bases and 5 bases, in that order; junction bases with no gene match: 6. Germline assignment: CDR1 MGHDK and CDR2 SYGVNS. This CDR3 region has 16 residues. The sequenced sample consisted of peripheral blood. The chain joins TRBV25-1 to TRBJ1-4, with 9 bases matching TRBD1. The clonotype was recovered from a man between 50 and 59 years old with active COVID-19. As DNA, the CDR3 is TGTGCCAGCAGTGAAACCGGGACAGGGAGGAATGAAAAACTGTTTTTT. Its protein is CASSETGTGRNEKLFF.